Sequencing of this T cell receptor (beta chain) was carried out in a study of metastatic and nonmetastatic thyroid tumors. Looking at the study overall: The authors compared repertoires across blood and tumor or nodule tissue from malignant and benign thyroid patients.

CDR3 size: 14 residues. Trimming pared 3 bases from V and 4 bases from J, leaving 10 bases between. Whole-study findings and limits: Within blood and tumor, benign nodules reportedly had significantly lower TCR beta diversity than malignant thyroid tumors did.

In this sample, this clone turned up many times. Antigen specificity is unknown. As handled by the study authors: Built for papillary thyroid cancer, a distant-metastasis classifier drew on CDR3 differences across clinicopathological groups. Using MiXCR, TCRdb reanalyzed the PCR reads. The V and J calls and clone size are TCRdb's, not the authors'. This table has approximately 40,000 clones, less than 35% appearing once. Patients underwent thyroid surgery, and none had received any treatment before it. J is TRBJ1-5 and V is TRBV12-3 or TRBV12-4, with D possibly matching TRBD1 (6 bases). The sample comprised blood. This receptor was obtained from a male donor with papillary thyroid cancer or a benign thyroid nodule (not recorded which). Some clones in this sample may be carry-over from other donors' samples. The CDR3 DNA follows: TGTGCCAGCAGTTTTGGGGGGCAGAATCAGCCCCAGCATTTT. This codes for CASSFGGQNQPQHF.